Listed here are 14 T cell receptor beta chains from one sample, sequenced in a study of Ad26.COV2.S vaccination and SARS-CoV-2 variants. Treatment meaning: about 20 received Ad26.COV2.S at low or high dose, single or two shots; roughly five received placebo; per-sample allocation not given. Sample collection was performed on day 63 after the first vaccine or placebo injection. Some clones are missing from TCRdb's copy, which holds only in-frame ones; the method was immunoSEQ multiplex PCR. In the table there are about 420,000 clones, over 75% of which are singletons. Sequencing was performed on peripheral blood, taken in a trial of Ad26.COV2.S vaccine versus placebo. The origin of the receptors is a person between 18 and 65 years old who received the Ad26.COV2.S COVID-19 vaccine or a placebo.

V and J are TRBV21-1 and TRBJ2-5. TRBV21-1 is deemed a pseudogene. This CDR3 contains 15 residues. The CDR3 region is CASSKDSRGGETQYF. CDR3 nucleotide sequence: TGTGCCAGCAGCAAAGACAGCAGGGGAGGAGAGACCCAGTACTTC.

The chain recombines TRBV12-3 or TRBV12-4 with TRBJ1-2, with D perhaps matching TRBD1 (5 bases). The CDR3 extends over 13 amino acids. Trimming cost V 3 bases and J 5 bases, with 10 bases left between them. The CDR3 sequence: CASSFDSPYGYTF. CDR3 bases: TGTGCCAGCAGTTTTGACAGCCCTTATGGCTACACCTTC.

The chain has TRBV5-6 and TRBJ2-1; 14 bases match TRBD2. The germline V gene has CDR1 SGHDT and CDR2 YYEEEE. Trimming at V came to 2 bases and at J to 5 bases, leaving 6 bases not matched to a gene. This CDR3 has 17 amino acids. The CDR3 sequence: CASSLPLGLAGDNEQFF. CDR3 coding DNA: TGTGCCAGCAGCTTACCTTTGGGACTAGCGGGGGACAATGAGCAGTTCTTC.

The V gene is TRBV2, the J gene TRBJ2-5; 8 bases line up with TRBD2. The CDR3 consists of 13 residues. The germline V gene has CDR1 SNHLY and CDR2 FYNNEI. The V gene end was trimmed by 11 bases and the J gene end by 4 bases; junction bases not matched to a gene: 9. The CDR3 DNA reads TGTGCCCCTAACGGGGGGGTGGGAGAGACCCAGTACTTC. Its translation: CAPNGGVGETQYF.

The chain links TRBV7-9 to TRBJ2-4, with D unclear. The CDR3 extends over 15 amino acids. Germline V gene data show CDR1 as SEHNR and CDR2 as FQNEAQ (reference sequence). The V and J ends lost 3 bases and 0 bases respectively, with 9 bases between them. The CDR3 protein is CASSLVGEAKNIQYF. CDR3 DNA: TGTGCCAGCAGCTTGGTTGGAGAAGCCAAAAACATTCAGTACTTC.

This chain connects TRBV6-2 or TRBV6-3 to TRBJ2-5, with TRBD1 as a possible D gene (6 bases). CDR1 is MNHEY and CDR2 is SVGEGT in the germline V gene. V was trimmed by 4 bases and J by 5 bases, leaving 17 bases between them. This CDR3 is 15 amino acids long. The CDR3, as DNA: TGTGCCAGCAGTTCCGACAGGAAACCTCGGGAGACCCAGTACTTC. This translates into CASSSDRKPRETQYF.

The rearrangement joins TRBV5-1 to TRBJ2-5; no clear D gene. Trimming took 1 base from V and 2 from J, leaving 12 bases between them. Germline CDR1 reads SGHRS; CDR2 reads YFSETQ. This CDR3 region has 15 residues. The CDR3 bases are TGCGCCAGCAGCTTGACTACAGCCGCTCAAGAGACCCAGTACTTC. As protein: CASSLTTAAQETQYF.

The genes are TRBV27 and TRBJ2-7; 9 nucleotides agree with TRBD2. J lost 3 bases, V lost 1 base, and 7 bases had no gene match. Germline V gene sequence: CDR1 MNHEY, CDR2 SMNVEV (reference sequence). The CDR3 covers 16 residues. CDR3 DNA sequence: TGTGCCAGCAGTTTATTTTCTAGCGGGGCTATCTACGAGCAGTACTTC. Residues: CASSLFSSGAIYEQYF.

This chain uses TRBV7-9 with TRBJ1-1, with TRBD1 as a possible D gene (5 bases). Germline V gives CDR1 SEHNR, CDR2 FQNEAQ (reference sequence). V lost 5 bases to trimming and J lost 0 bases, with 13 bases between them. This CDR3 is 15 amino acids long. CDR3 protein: CASSRGDWVNTEAFF. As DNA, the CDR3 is TGTGCCAGCAGCCGAGGGGACTGGGTGAACACTGAAGCTTTCTTT. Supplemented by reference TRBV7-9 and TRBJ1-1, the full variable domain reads DTGVSQNPRHKITKRGQNVTFRCDPISEHNRLYWYRQTLGQGPEFLTYFQNEAQLEKSRLLSDRFSAERPKGSFSTLEIQRTEQGDSAMYLCASSRGDWVNTEAFFGQGTRLTVV.

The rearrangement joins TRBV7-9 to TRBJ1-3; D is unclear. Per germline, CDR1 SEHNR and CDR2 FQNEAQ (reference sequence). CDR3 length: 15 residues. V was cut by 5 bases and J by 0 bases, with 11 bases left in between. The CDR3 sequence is CASSLLRLSGNTIYF. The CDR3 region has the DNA TGTGCCAGCAGCCTCCTAAGGCTCTCTGGAAACACCATATATTTT.

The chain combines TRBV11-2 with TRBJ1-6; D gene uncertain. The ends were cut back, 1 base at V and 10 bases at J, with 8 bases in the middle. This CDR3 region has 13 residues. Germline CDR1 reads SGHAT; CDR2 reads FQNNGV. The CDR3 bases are TGTGCCAGCAGCTTAGGTCAGCGATCACCCCTCCACTTT. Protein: CASSLGQRSPLHF.

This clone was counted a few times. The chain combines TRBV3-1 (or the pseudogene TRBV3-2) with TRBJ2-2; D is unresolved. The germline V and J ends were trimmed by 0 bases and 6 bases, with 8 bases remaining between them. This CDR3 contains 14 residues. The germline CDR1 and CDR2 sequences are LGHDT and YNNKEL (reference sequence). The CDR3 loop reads CASSQDVWSGELFF. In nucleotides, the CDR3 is TGTGCCAGCAGCCAAGATGTTTGGTCCGGGGAGCTGTTTTTT.

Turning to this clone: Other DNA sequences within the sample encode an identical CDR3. CDR3 nucleotides: TGTGCCAGCAGCCCCGGACTAGCGGGGGGGCCCTCCTACAATGAGCAGTTCTTC. Translating gives CASSPGLAGGPSYNEQFF. The J gene is TRBJ2-1, the V gene TRBV7-2, with TRBD2 identical over 15 bases. The germline V gene has CDR1 SGHTA and CDR2 FQGNSA. V was clipped by 5 bases and J by 0 bases; unmatched bases: 5. This CDR3 contains 18 residues. The full variable domain, in which reference TRBV7-2 and TRBJ2-1 provide the parts outside the CDR3, is GAGVSQSPSNKVTEKGKDVELRCDPISGHTALYWYRQSLGQGLEFLIYFQGNSAPDKSGLPSDRFSAERTGGSVSTLTIQRTQQEDSAVYLCASSPGLAGGPSYNEQFFGPGTRLTVL.

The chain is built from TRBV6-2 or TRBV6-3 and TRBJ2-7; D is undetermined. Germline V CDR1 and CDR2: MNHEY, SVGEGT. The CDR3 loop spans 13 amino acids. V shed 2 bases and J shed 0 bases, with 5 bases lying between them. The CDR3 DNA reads TGTGCCAGCAGTTACAGTGCCTCCTACGAGCAGTACTTC. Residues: CASSYSASYEQYF.